The following is a T cell receptor beta chain sequence with its context. Antigen specificity is unknown. CDR3 length equals 15 residues. The ends lost 2 bases at V and 5 bases at J; junction bases unmatched: 7. Looked up from germline, CDR1 is SGHRS and CDR2 is YFSETQ. These data originate in a study of STAT5B mutations in CD4+ large granular lymphocyte leukemia. Findings of the study overall: Top patient clones used TRBV06 genes more often: 8/27 versus 2/35 in controls.

Controls came from buffy coats of healthy blood donors. Some clones are missing from TCRdb's copy, which holds only in-frame ones; the method was immunoSEQ multiplex PCR. This sample has around 43,000 clones; 80% to 90% occur once, and the top ten carry roughly 2.5%. The chain uses TRBV5-1 and TRBJ2-3; the match to TRBD2 covers 8 bases. The TCR sequence derives from a human donor in good health. Specimen: CD4+ T cells from blood buffy coats. CDR3 nucleotides: TGCGCCAGCAGCTTCGGGAGGGCCGTTGGAGATACGCAGTATTTT. It yields the protein CASSFGRAVGDTQYF. The full variable domain, its missing parts supplied by reference TRBV5-1 and TRBJ2-3, is KAGVTQTPRYLIKTRGQQVTLSCSPISGHRSVSWYQQTPGQGLQFLFEYFSETQRNKGNFPGRFSGRQFSNSRSEMNVSTLELGDSALYLCASSFGRAVGDTQYFGPGTRLTVL.